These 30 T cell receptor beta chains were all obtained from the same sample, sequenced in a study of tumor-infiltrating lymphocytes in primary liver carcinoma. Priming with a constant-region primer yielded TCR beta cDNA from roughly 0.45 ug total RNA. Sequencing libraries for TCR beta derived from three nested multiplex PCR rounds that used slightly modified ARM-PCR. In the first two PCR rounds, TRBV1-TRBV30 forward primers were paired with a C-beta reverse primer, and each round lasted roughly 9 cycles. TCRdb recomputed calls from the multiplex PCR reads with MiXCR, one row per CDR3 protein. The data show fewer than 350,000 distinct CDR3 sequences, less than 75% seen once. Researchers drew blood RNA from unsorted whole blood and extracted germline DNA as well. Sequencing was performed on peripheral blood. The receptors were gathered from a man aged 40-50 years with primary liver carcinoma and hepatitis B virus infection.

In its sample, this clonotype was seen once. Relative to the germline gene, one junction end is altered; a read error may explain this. CDR3 bases: TGCGCCATCAGCCAAACCGCCCTAGCGGGAGGATACGAGCAGTACTTC. Translation gives CAISQTALAGGYEQYF. This chain connects TRBV4-1 to TRBJ2-7, with 11 bases identical to TRBD2. Germline V CDR1 and CDR2: MGHRA, YSYEKL. This CDR3 region has 16 residues.

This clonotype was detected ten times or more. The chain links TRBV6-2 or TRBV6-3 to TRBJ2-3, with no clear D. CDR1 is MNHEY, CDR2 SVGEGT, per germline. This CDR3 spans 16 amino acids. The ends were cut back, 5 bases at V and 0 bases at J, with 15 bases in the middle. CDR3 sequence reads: CASSPFGLQSTDTQYF. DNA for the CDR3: TGTGCCAGCAGTCCCTTTGGCCTCCAAAGCACAGATACGCAGTATTTT.

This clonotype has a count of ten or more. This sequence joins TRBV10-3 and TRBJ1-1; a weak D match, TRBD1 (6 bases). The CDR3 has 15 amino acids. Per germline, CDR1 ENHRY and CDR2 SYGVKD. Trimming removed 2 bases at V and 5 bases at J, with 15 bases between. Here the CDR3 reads CAISETTGRGTEAFF. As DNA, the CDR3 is TGTGCCATCAGTGAGACCACAGGGAGGGGAACTGAAGCTTTCTTT.

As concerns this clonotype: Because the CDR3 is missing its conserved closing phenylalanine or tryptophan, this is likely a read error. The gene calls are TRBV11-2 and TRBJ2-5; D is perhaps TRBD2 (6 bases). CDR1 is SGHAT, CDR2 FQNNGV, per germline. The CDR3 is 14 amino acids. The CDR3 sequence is CVSSLGASAETQYL. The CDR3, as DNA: TGTGTCAGCAGCTTAGGGGCTAGCGCAGAGACCCAGTACCTC.

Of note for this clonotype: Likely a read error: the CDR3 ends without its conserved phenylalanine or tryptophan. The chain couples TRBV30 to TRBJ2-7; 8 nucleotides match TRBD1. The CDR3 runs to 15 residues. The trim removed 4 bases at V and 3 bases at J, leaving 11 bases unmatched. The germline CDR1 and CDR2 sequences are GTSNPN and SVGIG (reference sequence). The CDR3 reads CAWNSDWDRFYEQYL. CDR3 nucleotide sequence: TGTGCCTGGAACTCGGACTGGGACAGGTTCTACGAGCAGTACCTC.

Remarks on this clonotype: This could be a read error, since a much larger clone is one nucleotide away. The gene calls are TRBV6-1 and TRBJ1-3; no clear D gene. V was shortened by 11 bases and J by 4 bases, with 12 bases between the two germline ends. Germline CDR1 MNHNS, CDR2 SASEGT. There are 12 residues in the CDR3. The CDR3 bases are TGTGCCGGCACCGTACACGGAAACACCATATATTTT. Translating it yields CAGTVHGNTIYF.

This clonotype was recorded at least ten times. The CDR3 loop is CASGAGLNTGELFF. Written as DNA, the CDR3 is TGTGCCAGCGGGGCGGGATTAAACACCGGGGAGCTGTTTTTT. The chain carries TRBV6-6 and TRBJ2-2; D possibly corresponds to TRBD2 (6 bases). Per the germline V gene, CDR1 is MNHNY and CDR2 is SVGAGI (reference sequence). This CDR3 has 14 residues. Trimming took off 8 bases at V and 2 bases at J, with 12 bases between the two ends.

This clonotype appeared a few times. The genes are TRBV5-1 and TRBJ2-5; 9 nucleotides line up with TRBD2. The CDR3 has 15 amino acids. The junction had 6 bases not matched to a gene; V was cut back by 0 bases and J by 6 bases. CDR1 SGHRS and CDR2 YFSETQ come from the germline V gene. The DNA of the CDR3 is TGCGCCAGCAGCTTGGTAGTGCGGGAGGGCCAGACCCAGTACTTC. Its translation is CASSLVVREGQTQYF.

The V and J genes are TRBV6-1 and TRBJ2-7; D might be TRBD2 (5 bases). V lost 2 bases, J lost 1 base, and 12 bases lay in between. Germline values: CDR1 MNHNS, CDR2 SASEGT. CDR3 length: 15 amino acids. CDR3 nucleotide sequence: TGTGCCAGCAGTGAAAATGCGGGTCAATCCTACGAGCAGTACGTC. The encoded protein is CASSENAGQSYEQYV.

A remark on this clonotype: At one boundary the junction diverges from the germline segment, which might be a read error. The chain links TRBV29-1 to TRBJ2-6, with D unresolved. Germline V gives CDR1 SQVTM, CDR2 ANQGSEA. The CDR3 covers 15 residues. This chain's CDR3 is CSVEGSGFGAKVLTF. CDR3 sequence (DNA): TGCAGCGTTGAGGGGTCCGGCTTTGGTGCCAAGGTCCTGACTTTC.

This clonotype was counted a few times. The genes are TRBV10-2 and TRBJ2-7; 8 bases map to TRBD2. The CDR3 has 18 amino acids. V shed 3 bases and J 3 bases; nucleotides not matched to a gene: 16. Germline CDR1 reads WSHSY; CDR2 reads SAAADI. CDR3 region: CASSDRYTTGTRDYEQYF. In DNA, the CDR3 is TGCGCCAGCAGTGACCGGTACACCACTGGGACTAGGGACTACGAGCAGTACTTC.

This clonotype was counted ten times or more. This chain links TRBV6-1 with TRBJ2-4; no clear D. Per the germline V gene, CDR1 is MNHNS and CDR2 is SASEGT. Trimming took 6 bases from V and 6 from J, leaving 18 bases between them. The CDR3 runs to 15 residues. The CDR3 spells CASRPIEGGRNIQYF. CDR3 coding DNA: TGTGCCAGCAGGCCCATAGAAGGTGGACGAAACATTCAGTACTTC.

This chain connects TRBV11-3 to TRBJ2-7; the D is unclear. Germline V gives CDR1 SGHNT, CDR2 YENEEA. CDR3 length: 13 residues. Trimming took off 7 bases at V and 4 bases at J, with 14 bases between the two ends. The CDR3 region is CASIHPPRYEQYF. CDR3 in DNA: TGTGCCAGCATCCACCCCCCTAGATACGAGCAGTACTTC.

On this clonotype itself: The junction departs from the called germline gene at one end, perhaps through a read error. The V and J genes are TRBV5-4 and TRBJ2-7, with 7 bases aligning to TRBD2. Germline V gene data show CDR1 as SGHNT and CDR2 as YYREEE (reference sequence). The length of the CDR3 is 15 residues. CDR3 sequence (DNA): TGTGCCAGCAGCCCAAGTCCTAGGGCTAGCGGACATTTTGCCTTC. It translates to CASSPSPRASGHFAF.

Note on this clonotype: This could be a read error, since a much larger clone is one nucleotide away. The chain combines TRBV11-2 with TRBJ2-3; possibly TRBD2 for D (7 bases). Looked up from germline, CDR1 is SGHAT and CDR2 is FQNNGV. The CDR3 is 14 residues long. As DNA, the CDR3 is TGTGCCAGCACTGCGTGGGGGGGGGCAGATACGCAGTTTTTT. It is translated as CASTAWGGADTQFF.

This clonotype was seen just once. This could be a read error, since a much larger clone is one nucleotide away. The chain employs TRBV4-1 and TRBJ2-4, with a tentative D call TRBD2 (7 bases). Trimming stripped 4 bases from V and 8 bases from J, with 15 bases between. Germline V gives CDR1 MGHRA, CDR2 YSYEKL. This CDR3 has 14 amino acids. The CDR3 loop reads CASSREIGGDIQYF. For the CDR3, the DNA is TGCGCCAGCAGCCGAGAAATAGGGGGGGACATTCAGTACTTC.

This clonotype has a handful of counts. Written as DNA, the CDR3 is TGTGCCAGCAGCCGGGTTTTGGGGTTGTACGAGCAGTACTTC. It translates to CASSRVLGLYEQYF. The V gene is TRBV6-1, the J gene TRBJ2-7, with D hard to call. V was pared by 6 bases and J by 4 bases, with 16 bases between. Germline CDR1 is MNHNS and CDR2 is SASEGT. CDR3 size: 14 residues.

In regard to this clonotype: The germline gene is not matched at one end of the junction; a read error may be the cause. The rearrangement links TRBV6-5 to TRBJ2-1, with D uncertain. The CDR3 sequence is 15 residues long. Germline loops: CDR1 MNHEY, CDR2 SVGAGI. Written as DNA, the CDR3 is TGTGCCAGCAGTTACCTCCCCACAGTATACAATGAGGAGTTTTTC. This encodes CASSYLPTVYNEEFF.

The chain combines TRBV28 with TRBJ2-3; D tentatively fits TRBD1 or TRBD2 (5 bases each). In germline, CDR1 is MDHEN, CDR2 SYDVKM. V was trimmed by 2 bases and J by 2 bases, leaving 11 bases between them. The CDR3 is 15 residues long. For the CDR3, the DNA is TGTGCCAGCAGTTTACTACGGGGCGACACAGATACGCAGTATTTT. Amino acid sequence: CASSLLRGDTDTQYF. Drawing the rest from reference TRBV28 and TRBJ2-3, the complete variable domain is DVKVTQSSRYLVKRTGEKVFLECVQDMDHENMFWYRQDPGLGLRLIYFSYDVKMKEKGDIPEGYSVSREKKERFSLILESASTNQTSMYLCASSLLRGDTDTQYFGPGTRLTVL.

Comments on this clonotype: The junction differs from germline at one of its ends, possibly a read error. In DNA, the CDR3 is TGTGCCAGCAGCTCTCGCCTAGCCAAAAACATTCATTACTTC. Protein: CASSSRLAKNIHYF. The chain combines TRBV11-2 with TRBJ2-4, with D possibly TRBD2 on 5 matching bases. CDR1 and CDR2 from the germline V gene are SGHAT and FQNNGV. CDR3 length: 14 amino acids.

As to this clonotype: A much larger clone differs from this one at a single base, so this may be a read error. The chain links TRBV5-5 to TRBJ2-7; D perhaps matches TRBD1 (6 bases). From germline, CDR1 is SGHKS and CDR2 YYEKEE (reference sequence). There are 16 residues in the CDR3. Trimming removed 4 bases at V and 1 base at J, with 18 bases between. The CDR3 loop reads CASSSGTRLGSYEQYF. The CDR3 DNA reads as TGTGCCAGCAGCAGTGGGACACGGTTAGGGTCCTACGAGCAGTACTTC.

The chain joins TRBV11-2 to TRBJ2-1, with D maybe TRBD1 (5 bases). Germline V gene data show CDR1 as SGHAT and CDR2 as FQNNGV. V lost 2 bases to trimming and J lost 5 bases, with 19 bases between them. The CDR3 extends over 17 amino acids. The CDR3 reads CASSLYRLRAVDNEQFF. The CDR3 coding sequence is TGTGCCAGCAGCTTATATCGGCTCAGGGCTGTTGACAATGAGCAGTTCTTC. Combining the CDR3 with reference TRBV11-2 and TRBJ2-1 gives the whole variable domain EAGVAQSPRYKIIEKRQSVAFWCNPISGHATLYWYQQILGQGPKLLIQFQNNGVVDDSQLPKDRFSAERLKGVDSTLKIQPAKLEDSAVYLCASSLYRLRAVDNEQFFGPGTRLTVL.

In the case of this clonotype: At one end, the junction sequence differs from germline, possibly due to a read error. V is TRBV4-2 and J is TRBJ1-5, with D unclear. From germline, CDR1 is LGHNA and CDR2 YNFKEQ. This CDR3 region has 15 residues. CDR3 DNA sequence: TGTGCCAGCAGCCAGGATGGGCGACAAAATCAGCCCGAGCATTTT. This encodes CASSQDGRQNQPEHF.

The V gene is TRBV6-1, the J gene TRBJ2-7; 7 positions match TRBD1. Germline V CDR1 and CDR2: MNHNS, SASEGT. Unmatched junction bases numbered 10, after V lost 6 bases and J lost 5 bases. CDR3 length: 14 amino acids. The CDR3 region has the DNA TGTGCCAGCAGCCACGGGACAGCGAAGGACGAGCAGTACTTC. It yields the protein CASSHGTAKDEQYF.

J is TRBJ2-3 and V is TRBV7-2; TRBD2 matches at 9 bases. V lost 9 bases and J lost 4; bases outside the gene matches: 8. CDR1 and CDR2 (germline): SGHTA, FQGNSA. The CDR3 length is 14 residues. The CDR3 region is CASDSGSPADTQYF. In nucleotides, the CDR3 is TGTGCCAGTGATAGCGGGAGCCCGGCAGATACGCAGTATTTT.

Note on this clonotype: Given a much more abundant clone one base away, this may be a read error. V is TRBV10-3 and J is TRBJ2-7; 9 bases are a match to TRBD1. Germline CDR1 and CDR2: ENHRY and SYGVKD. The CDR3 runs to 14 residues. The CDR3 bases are TGTGGCATCAGTGGGCGACAGGGGGAGAACGAGCAGTACTTC. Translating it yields CGISGRQGENEQYF.

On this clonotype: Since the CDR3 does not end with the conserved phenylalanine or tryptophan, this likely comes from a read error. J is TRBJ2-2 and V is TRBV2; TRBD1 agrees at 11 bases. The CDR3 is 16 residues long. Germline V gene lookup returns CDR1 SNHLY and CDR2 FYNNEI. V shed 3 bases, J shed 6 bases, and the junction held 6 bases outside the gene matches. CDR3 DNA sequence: TGTGCCAGCAGTGACGCGGGACAGGGGGAACCCGGGGAGCTGTTTTGT. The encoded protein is CASSDAGQGEPGELFC.

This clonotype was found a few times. The CDR3 loop is CASGDTTYEQYF. The CDR3, as DNA: TGCGCCAGCGGGGACACAACCTACGAGCAGTACTTC. The chain has TRBV10-1 and TRBJ2-7; D may be TRBD1 (6 bases). V lost 8 bases, J lost 2 bases, and 10 bases lay in between. CDR3 size: 12 residues. The germline CDR1 and CDR2 sequences are WNHNN and SYGVQD (reference sequence).

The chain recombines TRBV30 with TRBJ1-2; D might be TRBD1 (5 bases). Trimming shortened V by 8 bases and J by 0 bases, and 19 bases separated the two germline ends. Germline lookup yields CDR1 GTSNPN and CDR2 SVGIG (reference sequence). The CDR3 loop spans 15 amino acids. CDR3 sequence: CAGTDSVGTNYGYTF. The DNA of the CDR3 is TGTGCCGGAACAGACAGCGTTGGGACTAACTATGGCTACACCTTC.

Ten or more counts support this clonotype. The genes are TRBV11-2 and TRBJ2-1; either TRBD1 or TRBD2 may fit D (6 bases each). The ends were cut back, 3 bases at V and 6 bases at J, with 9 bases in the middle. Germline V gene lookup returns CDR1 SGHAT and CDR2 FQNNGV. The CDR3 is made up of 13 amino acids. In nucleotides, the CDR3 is TGTGCCAGCAGCTTTTGGGGGGCCAATGAGCAGTTCTTC. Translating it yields CASSFWGANEQFF.